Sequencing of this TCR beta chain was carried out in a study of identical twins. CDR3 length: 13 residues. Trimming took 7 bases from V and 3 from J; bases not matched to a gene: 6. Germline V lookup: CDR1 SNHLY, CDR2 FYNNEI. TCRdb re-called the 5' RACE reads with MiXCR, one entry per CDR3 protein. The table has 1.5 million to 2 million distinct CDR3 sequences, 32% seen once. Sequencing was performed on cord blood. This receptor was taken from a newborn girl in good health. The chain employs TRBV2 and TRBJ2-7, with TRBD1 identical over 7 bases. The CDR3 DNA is TGTGCCAGCAACTGGGACAGAAACTACGAGCAGTACTTC. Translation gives CASNWDRNYEQYF. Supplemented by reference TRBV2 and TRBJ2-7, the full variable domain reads EPEVTQTPSHQVTQMGQEVILRCVPISNHLYFYWYRQILGQKVEFLVSFYNNEISEKSEIFDDQFSVERPDGSNFTLKIRSTKLEDSAMYFCASNWDRNYEQYFGPGTRLTVT.